This T cell receptor beta chain was documented in a study of blood T cell repertoires in COVID-19. Looking at the study overall: Italy, Spain and the United States were the sources of the convalescent and acute COVID-19 samples. PBMCs, B-cell-depleted T cells, or T cells provided the cDNA or gDNA that made up the material.

In the source study's methods: Amplification of reference gene primers provided the estimated nucleated cell counts. The assay was immunoSEQ multiplex PCR, and TCRdb's table has in-frame clones only and misses some. Clone size and V and J calls were adopted from that table, with D and trimming inferred from the DNA. The table lists over 50,000 clones, about 87% of them singletons. The J segment lost 7 bases and the V segment lost 4 bases, leaving 8 bases of the junction unmatched. In germline, CDR1 is SGHNT, CDR2 YYREEE (reference sequence). The CDR3 runs to 14 residues. The sequenced material came from peripheral blood. The receptor was isolated from a human donor in a cohort sampled during active COVID-19. This rearrangement joins TRBV5-4 to TRBJ2-5, with 9 bases aligning to TRBD2. In nucleotides, the CDR3 is TGTGCCAGCAGCGATGGACTAGCGATAGGGACCCAGTACTTC. Protein product: CASSDGLAIGTQYF.